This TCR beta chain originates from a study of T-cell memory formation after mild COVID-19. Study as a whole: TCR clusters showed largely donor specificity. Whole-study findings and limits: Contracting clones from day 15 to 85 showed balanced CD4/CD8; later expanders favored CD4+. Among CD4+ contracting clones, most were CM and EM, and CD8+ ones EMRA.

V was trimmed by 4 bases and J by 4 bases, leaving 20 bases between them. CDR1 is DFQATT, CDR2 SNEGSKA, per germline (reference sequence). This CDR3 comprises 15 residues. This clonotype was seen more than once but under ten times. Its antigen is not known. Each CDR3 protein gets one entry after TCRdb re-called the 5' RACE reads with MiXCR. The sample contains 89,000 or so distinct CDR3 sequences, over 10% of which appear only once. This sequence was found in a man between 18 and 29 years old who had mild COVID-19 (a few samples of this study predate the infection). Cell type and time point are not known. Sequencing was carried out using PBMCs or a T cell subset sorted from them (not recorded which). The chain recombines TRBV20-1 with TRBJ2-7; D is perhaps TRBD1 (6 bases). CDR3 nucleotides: TGCAGTGCTACCCCCGGGGCCCTTCAGGGGTACGAGCAGTACTTC. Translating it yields CSATPGALQGYEQYF.